The 27 T cell receptor beta chains listed next were all sequenced from one sample in a study of cytomegalovirus exposure and HLA in healthy donors (dated by TCRdb to about 2017). The library was built by means of the immunoSEQ multiplex PCR assay. A mixture of 60 forward primers for TCR Vbeta segments and 13 reverse primers for TCR Jbeta segments was used in the multiplex PCR. Not all clones reach the TCRdb copy of this immuneACCESS table, which keeps in-frame sequences only. Checked studies attribute under half of the gap to unresolved V genes and leave the rest unexplained. The sample profile shows 150,000 to 200,000 clones; approximately 80% of them were found once. About 2.3% of the sample is taken by the ten largest. Sequencing was done on a sample of PBMCs. Receptors originate from a woman between 50 and 59 years old in good health and CMV-seronegative.

Of note for this clone: One junction end disagrees with the germline gene, perhaps due to a read error. The chain couples TRBV7-9 to TRBJ1-1; D not certain. The germline CDR1 and CDR2 sequences are SEHNR and FQNEAQ (reference sequence). The CDR3 runs 16 residues. The CDR3, as DNA: TGTTCCAGCAGCCCGGGTATGGGTCCGCCGAGGACTGAAGCTTTCTTT. This translates into CSSSPGMGPPRTEAFF.

The table lists this clone with a count of one. The chain has TRBV6-1 and TRBJ2-7; 8 bases map to TRBD2. After removal of 5 bases from V and 3 bases from J, the junction contained 9 bases not matched to a gene. This CDR3 is 15 amino acids long. Germline-derived CDR1 and CDR2 are MNHNS and SASEGT. For the CDR3, the DNA is TGTGCCAGCAGTCCCACAGCGGGAGTGTTCTACGAGCAGTACTTC. It is translated as CASSPTAGVFYEQYF.

The chain employs TRBV5-6 and TRBJ2-5; 8 bases are a match to TRBD1. The CDR3 sequence is 14 residues long. Trimming took 5 bases from V and 4 from J; bases not matched to a gene: 7. Germline lookup yields CDR1 SGHDT and CDR2 YYEEEE. CDR3 nucleotide sequence: TGTGCCAGCAGGGCACAGGGGGAGGTAGAGACCCAGTACTTC. It codes for CASRAQGEVETQYF. Full variable domain (rest looked up from reference TRBV5-6 and TRBJ2-5): DAGVTQSPTHLIKTRGQQVTLRCSPKSGHDTVSWYQQALGQGPQFIFQYYEEEERQRGNFPDRFSGHQFPNYSSELNVNALLLGDSALYLCASRAQGEVETQYFGPGTRLLVL.

CDR3 bases: TGTGCCAGCAGCTCGACAGGGGGCGAAGTTAAGTACTTC. Translation gives CASSSTGGEVKYF. The rearrangement uses TRBV7-2 and TRBJ2-4; TRBD1 agrees at 10 bases. Germline CDR1 SGHTA, CDR2 FQGNSA. This CDR3 is 13 amino acids long. Trimming cost V 4 bases and J 14 bases; bases outside gene matches: 8.

The chain carries TRBV10-2 and TRBJ1-4; TRBD1 aligns across 9 bases. The V segment lost 6 bases and the J segment 3 bases; nucleotides outside the gene matches: 2. The CDR3 is 14 amino acids. The germline CDR1 and CDR2 sequences are WSHSY and SAAADI. The CDR3 loop reads CASRQGASNEKLFF. Here the CDR3 DNA reads TGCGCCAGCAGACAGGGGGCCTCTAATGAAAAACTGTTTTTT.

This chain connects TRBV15 to TRBJ2-7, with D perhaps matching TRBD2 (6 bases). Looked up from germline, CDR1 is LNHNV and CDR2 is YYDKDF (reference sequence). This CDR3 region has 16 residues. The V gene lost 5 bases and the J gene lost 5 bases, with 22 bases spanning the gap. The CDR3 DNA reads TGTGCCACCAGCCGAGGGGACGGGGGTCGCGGGGACGAGCAGTACTTC. The encoded protein is CATSRGDGGRGDEQYF.

In this sample, this clone turned up once. The CDR3 sequence is CASSSVQDTQYF. In DNA form, the CDR3 reads TGTGCCAGCAGCTCGGTTCAAGATACGCAGTATTTT. The V gene is TRBV5-4, the J gene TRBJ2-3; D not certain. CDR1 is SGHNT, CDR2 YYREEE, per germline (reference sequence). The germline V and J ends were trimmed by 3 bases and 5 bases, with 7 bases remaining between them. The CDR3 extends over 12 amino acids.

This clone was recorded only once. The chain combines TRBV7-9 with TRBJ1-3, with 9 nucleotides matching TRBD1. There are 16 residues in the CDR3. V was pared by 1 base and J by 6 bases, with 7 bases of the junction left unmatched. The germline gives CDR1 SEHNR, CDR2 FQNEAQ (reference sequence). CDR3 DNA sequence: TGTGCCAGCAGCTTAGGAAGGACAGGGGTGTCAAACACCATATATTTT. It codes for CASSLGRTGVSNTIYF. Full variable domain (remainder filled in from reference TRBV7-9 and TRBJ1-3): DTGVSQNPRHKITKRGQNVTFRCDPISEHNRLYWYRQTLGQGPEFLTYFQNEAQLEKSRLLSDRFSAERPKGSFSTLEIQRTEQGDSAMYLCASSLGRTGVSNTIYFGEGSWLTVV.

The J gene is TRBJ1-5, the V gene TRBV7-9; maybe TRBD1 (6 bases). The CDR3 runs 14 residues. Trimming took off 4 bases at V and 3 bases at J, with 10 bases between the two ends. CDR1 and CDR2 from the germline V gene are SEHNR and FQNEAQ (reference sequence). CDR3 DNA sequence: TGTGCCAGCAGCTGGGACACCGACAATCAGCCCCAGCATTTT. Its protein is CASSWDTDNQPQHF.

The rearrangement joins TRBV18 to TRBJ1-2, with D possibly matching TRBD1 (5 bases). The CDR3 is 14 residues long. The germline CDR1 and CDR2 sequences are KGHSH and LQKENI. The V and J ends lost 3 bases and 4 bases respectively, with 12 bases between them. The CDR3 protein is CASSPSDISYGYTF. In nucleotides, the CDR3 is TGTGCCAGCTCACCTTCGGACATCTCCTATGGCTACACCTTC.

This chain uses TRBV19 with TRBJ2-2; 7 bases map to TRBD1. Germline lookup yields CDR1 LNHDA and CDR2 SQIVND (reference sequence). After removal of 3 bases from V and 7 bases from J, the junction contained 8 bases not matched to a gene. CDR3 length equals 15 residues. CDR3 bases: TGTGCCAGTAGTATGGGGACAGCTTGGATCGGGGAGCTGTTTTTT. Protein sequence: CASSMGTAWIGELFF.

This clone was counted once. The J gene is TRBJ1-2, the V gene TRBV27; a possible D gene is TRBD1 (5 bases). Germline lookup yields CDR1 MNHEY and CDR2 SMNVEV (reference sequence). V was cut by 0 bases and J by 4 bases, with 6 bases left in between. This CDR3 has 13 amino acids. CDR3 coding DNA: TGTGCCAGCAGTTTATCAACAGGCTATGGCTACACCTTC. This encodes CASSLSTGYGYTF.

This clone was detected only a few times. The gene calls are TRBV18 and TRBJ2-1; 9 bases are shared with TRBD2. Germline loops: CDR1 KGHSH, CDR2 LQKENI. This CDR3 region has 15 residues. V shed 4 bases and J 6 bases; nucleotides not matched to a gene: 7. The CDR3: CASSRRTSEGNEQFF. In DNA, the CDR3 is TGTGCCAGCTCACGGAGGACTAGCGAGGGCAATGAGCAGTTCTTC.

V and J are TRBV4-3 and TRBJ1-5, with D unresolved. The CDR3 is 13 residues long. With 11 bases removed from V and 2 bases from J, the gap between germline ends came to 13 bases. Looked up from germline, CDR1 is LGHNA and CDR2 is YSLEER. Here the CDR3 reads CADRGFRNQPQHF. The CDR3 region has the DNA TGCGCCGATAGAGGGTTTCGCAATCAGCCCCAGCATTTT.

Here the CDR3 DNA reads TGCAGCGTTGAACTAGCCAGCTCCTACAATGAGCAGTTCTTC. Amino acid sequence: CSVELASSYNEQFF. This chain joins TRBV29-1 and TRBJ2-1; maybe TRBD2 (5 bases). The CDR3 runs to 14 residues. CDR1 is SQVTM and CDR2 is ANQGSEA in the germline V gene. Trimming removed 2 bases at V and 0 bases at J, with 8 bases between.

The V call is TRBV7-9, the J call TRBJ2-7; D might be TRBD1 (6 bases). The CDR3 runs 14 residues. The germline gives CDR1 SEHNR, CDR2 FQNEAQ (reference sequence). Trimming shortened V by 2 bases and J by 2 bases, and 10 bases separated the two germline ends. The CDR3 bases are TGTGCCAGCAGCTTAACGGCAGGGGCCTACGAGCAGTACTTC. As protein: CASSLTAGAYEQYF.

This chain joins TRBV5-1 and TRBJ2-3; weak D call: TRBD1 (6 bases). Trimming took 0 bases from V and 2 from J, leaving 7 bases between them. This CDR3 is built from 14 residues. CDR1 SGHRS and CDR2 YFSETQ come from the germline V gene. The CDR3 DNA reads as TGCGCCAGCAGCTTGGACAGGGCCACAGATACGCAGTATTTT. It yields the protein CASSLDRATDTQYF.

The chain carries TRBV28 and TRBJ1-1, with TRBD1 as a possible D gene (6 bases). This CDR3 spans 13 amino acids. Trimming stripped 6 bases from V and 1 base from J, with 9 bases between. Germline V lookup: CDR1 MDHEN, CDR2 SYDVKM. As DNA, the CDR3 is TGTGCCAGCAGCTTACAGGGGAACACTGAAGCTTTCTTT. This codes for CASSLQGNTEAFF. Combining the CDR3 with reference TRBV28 and TRBJ1-1 gives the whole variable domain DVKVTQSSRYLVKRTGEKVFLECVQDMDHENMFWYRQDPGLGLRLIYFSYDVKMKEKGDIPEGYSVSREKKERFSLILESASTNQTSMYLCASSLQGNTEAFFGQGTRLTVV.

The rearrangement joins TRBV9 to TRBJ2-7; the match to TRBD1 covers 8 bases. Germline V lookup: CDR1 SGDLS, CDR2 YYNGEE. The V and J ends lost 2 bases and 2 bases, in that order; junction bases with no gene match: 6. The CDR3 runs 15 residues. CDR3 bases: TGTGCCAGCAGCGTGTCGACAGGGGCGGCCTACGAGCAGTACTTC. This sequence encodes CASSVSTGAAYEQYF.

CDR3 region: CASTSTGGYEQYF. The CDR3 DNA sequence: TGTGCCAGCACCTCGACAGGGGGCTACGAGCAGTACTTC. The V gene is TRBV28, the J gene TRBJ2-7, with 9 positions matching TRBD1. This CDR3 region has 13 residues. After removal of 7 bases from V and 3 bases from J, the junction contained 4 bases not matched to a gene. The germline V gene encodes CDR1 MDHEN and CDR2 SYDVKM.

This clone was seen a handful of times. This chain uses TRBV21-1 with TRBJ2-7; the D call of TRBD2 is as the table states it, not checked on the DNA. TRBV21-1 is a pseudogene locus. The CDR3 is made up of 17 amino acids. For the CDR3, the DNA is TGTGCCAGCAGCAAGCCCCCGGTGGGGGAGGGTTTCTACGAGCAGTACTTC. This encodes CASSKPPVGEGFYEQYF.

This chain joins TRBV7-2 and TRBJ2-7; 11 positions match TRBD1. The germline gives CDR1 SGHTA, CDR2 FQGNSA. Unmatched junction bases numbered 3, after V lost 5 bases and J lost 3 bases. This CDR3 spans 14 amino acids. The CDR3 DNA follows: TGTGCCAGCAGCCGGGACAGGGGGGGCTACGAGCAGTACTTC. This codes for CASSRDRGGYEQYF.

The rearrangement links TRBV5-8 to TRBJ2-2, with 8 bases identical to TRBD2. Germline CDR1 and CDR2: SGHTS and YDEGEE. V was clipped by 3 bases and J by 0 bases; unmatched bases: 1. This CDR3 has 15 amino acids. The chain's CDR3 is CASSSGLANTGELFF. In DNA, the CDR3 is TGTGCCAGCAGCTCGGGACTAGCGAACACCGGGGAGCTGTTTTTT.

This chain joins TRBV18 and TRBJ2-3; 7 nucleotides agree with TRBD1. Per the germline V gene, CDR1 is KGHSH and CDR2 is LQKENI. Trimming at V came to 2 bases and at J to 4 bases, leaving 12 bases not matched to a gene. CDR3 size: 17 residues. This chain's CDR3 is CASSPLRTGTGADTQYF. The CDR3 region has the DNA TGTGCCAGCTCACCATTGCGGACAGGCACCGGGGCAGATACGCAGTATTTT.

The V and J genes are TRBV5-4 and TRBJ2-3; maybe TRBD1 (6 bases). Germline assignment: CDR1 SGHNT and CDR2 YYREEE (reference sequence). This CDR3 has 15 residues. V was shortened by 6 bases and J by 6 bases, with 20 bases between the two germline ends. CDR3 sequence (DNA): TGTGCCAGCAAACTCGGACAGTCCCCGTTGGATACGCAGTATTTT. Its protein product is CASKLGQSPLDTQYF.

The chain joins TRBV11-2 to TRBJ2-2, with TRBD1 identical over 12 bases. This CDR3 comprises 17 residues. Per the germline V gene, CDR1 is SGHAT and CDR2 is FQNNGV. V lost 5 bases to trimming and J lost 5 bases; unmatched junction nucleotides: 9. The CDR3 spells CASSKWDRGRGTGELFF. CDR3 DNA: TGTGCCAGCAGCAAGTGGGACAGGGGGCGCGGTACCGGGGAGCTGTTTTTT.

The chain uses TRBV11-2 and TRBJ2-5, with D possibly matching TRBD1 (6 bases). The CDR3 spans 13 residues. V was trimmed by 5 bases and J by 5 bases, leaving 12 bases between them. The germline gives CDR1 SGHAT, CDR2 FQNNGV. This CDR3 reads CASSRNRGETQYF. In DNA, the CDR3 is TGTGCCAGCAGCCGAAATAGGGGGGAGACCCAGTACTTC.